This TCR beta chain derives from a study of regulatory T cells in long-lasting Graves disease. Study-wide findings and caveats: Persistent Graves' patients showed less TCR diversity than newly diagnosed ones.

The CDR3 runs 14 residues. CDR1 is MNHNS and CDR2 is SASEGT in the germline V gene. The ends were cut back, 8 bases at V and 2 bases at J, with 10 bases in the middle. About this clonotype itself: The target antigen is unknown.

Documented time point: newly diagnosed GD, antithyroid drugs for less than 3 months. From RNA extracted from PBMCs, the TCR library was made. Building the TCR beta libraries relied on iRepertoire HTBI primers, and CDR3 regions underwent Arm-PCR. TCRdb re-derived calls from the multiplex PCR reads in MiXCR, one entry per CDR3 protein. The sample records hundreds of thousands of distinct CDR3 sequences, 16% being singletons. The same sample was also studied in work on T cells in Graves' hyperthyroidism and ophthalmopathy. That publication notes: Patients counted as stable if ophthalmopathy did not develop within 18 months.

The rearrangement uses TRBV6-1 and TRBJ2-6; tentative D call: TRBD2 (7 bases). Sequences were derived from peripheral blood mononuclear cells (PBMCs), sampled at new diagnosis, from a patient treated with antithyroid drugs. The TCR originated in a man in his forties with Graves disease. CDR3 loop: CASGGGAGANVLTF. CDR3 DNA sequence: TGTGCCAGCGGCGGGGGCGCTGGGGCCAACGTCCTGACTTTC.